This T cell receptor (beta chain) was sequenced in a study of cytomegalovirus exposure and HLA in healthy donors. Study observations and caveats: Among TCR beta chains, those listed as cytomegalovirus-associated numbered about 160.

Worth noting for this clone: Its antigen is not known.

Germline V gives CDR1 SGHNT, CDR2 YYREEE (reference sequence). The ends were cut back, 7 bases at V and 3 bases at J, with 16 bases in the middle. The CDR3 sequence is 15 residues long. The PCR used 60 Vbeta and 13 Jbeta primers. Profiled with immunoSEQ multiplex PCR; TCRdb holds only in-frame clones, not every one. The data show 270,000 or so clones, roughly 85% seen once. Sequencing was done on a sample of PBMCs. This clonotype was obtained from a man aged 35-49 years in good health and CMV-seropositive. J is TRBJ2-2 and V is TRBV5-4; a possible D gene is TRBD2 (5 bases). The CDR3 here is CASSGDSRDTGELFF. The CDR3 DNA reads TGTGCCAGCTCGGGCGATTCGAGGGACACCGGGGAGCTGTTTTTT.